A single sample gave rise to the 21 T cell receptor beta chains below, sequenced in a study of shared clonotypes between healthy human individuals (dated by TCRdb to the early 2020s). Library generation was performed with the immunoSEQ multiplex PCR assay. Drawn from immuneACCESS, this table holds only the in-frame rearrangements with V and J called that TCRdb kept. Clones are partly lost; checked studies trace under half to an unresolved V gene and leave the rest unexplained. The sample table contains fewer than 850,000 clones; only one count was recorded for approximately 79% of them. Approximately 1.8% of the sample belongs to the ten largest clones. The specimen sequenced was memory CD4+ T cells sorted from blood. This sample's cell subset or site label indicates: CD45RA-negative fraction. The receptor set was obtained from a woman in her 30s in good health.

V gene TRBV27 combines with J gene TRBJ2-7; possibly TRBD2 for D (6 bases). This CDR3 has 15 residues. Trimming cost V 0 bases and J 2 bases, with 11 bases left between them. The germline gives CDR1 MNHEY, CDR2 SMNVEV (reference sequence). CDR3: CASSLSGGVAYEQYF. CDR3 bases: TGTGCCAGCAGTTTATCAGGAGGGGTAGCCTACGAGCAGTACTTC.

In the case of this clone: The sample contains more than one DNA sequence encoding this CDR3. The J gene is TRBJ2-1, the V gene TRBV5-1; D is undetermined. V gave up 1 base and J gave up 0 bases, with 8 bases separating them. From germline, CDR1 is SGHRS and CDR2 YFSETQ. This CDR3 region has 15 residues. The CDR3 DNA sequence: TGCGCCAGCAGCTTGCAGGTTAGCTCCTACAATGAGCAGTTCTTC. It is translated as CASSLQVSSYNEQFF.

This chain uses TRBV6-5 with TRBJ2-7; D remains unclear. V shed 5 bases and J shed 2 bases, with 16 bases lying between them. The germline V gene encodes CDR1 MNHEY and CDR2 SVGAGI. The CDR3 spans 15 residues. The CDR3 sequence: CASSPRGPTPYEQYF. The CDR3 DNA reads as TGTGCCAGCAGTCCTCGAGGACCAACACCCTACGAGCAGTACTTC.

This clone has only a few counts. V and J are TRBV28 and TRBJ2-1; 16 nucleotides align to TRBD2. Trimming cost V 6 bases and J 12 bases; bases outside gene matches: 8. Germline CDR1 MDHEN, CDR2 SYDVKM. This CDR3 comprises 15 residues. In DNA, the CDR3 is TGTGCCAGCAGAACCGGGACTAGCGGGAGGGGAGGGCAGTTCTTC. This codes for CASRTGTSGRGGQFF.

The CDR3 DNA reads TGTGCCAGCAGTGACTCGAGCGGTCCGGGGCAGCCCCAGCATTTT. Translation: CASSDSSGPGQPQHF. This chain links TRBV6-4 with TRBJ1-5; D uncertain. V lost 0 bases and J 7 bases, leaving 13 bases between the germline ends. The germline V gene has CDR1 MRHNA and CDR2 SNTAGT. The CDR3 has 15 amino acids.

The V call is TRBV5-3, the J call TRBJ2-7; D gene unclear. TRBV5-3 carries the ORF label, with uncertain function. The length of the CDR3 is 15 residues. V was pared by 1 base and J by 6 bases, with 17 bases between. The CDR3 sequence is CARSLSQRPAPEQYF. The CDR3 region has the DNA TGTGCCAGAAGCTTGTCGCAGCGACCCGCGCCCGAGCAGTACTTC.

The chain couples TRBV19 to TRBJ1-2; D call uncertain. V was clipped by 1 base and J by 1 base, with 13 bases between them. The germline V gene has CDR1 LNHDA and CDR2 SQIVND (reference sequence). The CDR3 consists of 16 residues. This chain's CDR3 is CASSIVHSRLNYGYTF. The CDR3 DNA is TGTGCCAGTAGTATAGTGCACAGCCGACTTAACTATGGCTACACCTTC.

This sequence joins TRBV28 and TRBJ1-5, with D hard to call. Looked up from germline, CDR1 is MDHEN and CDR2 is SYDVKM. This CDR3 is 14 amino acids long. The V end was cut by 6 bases, the J end by 0 bases, with 9 bases between. CDR3 sequence (DNA): TGTGCCAGCAGAGAGAGACTTAGCAATCAGCCCCAGCATTTT. Its translation: CASRERLSNQPQHF.

V gene TRBV18 combines with J gene TRBJ2-7; D is perhaps TRBD1 or TRBD2 (5 bases each). The V gene's germline CDR1 is KGHSH and CDR2 LQKENI. CDR3 length: 19 amino acids. The V gene lost 2 bases and the J gene lost 2 bases, with 25 bases spanning the gap. The CDR3 nucleotides read TGTGCCAGCTCACCAACCCAAACAATCAACAAGGGACCCGCCTACGAGCAGTACTTC. The encoded protein is CASSPTQTINKGPAYEQYF.

The V gene is TRBV11-2, the J gene TRBJ2-7; D remains ambiguous. The V and J ends lost 0 bases and 0 bases respectively, with 9 bases between them. This CDR3 contains 15 residues. Germline V gene data show CDR1 as SGHAT and CDR2 as FQNNGV. In DNA, the CDR3 is TGTGCCAGCAGCTTAGAGCAAGTCTACTCCTACGAGCAGTACTTC. Its translation: CASSLEQVYSYEQYF.

V and J are TRBV7-9 and TRBJ1-2; D ambiguous. CDR1 SEHNR and CDR2 FQNEAQ come from the germline V gene (reference sequence). Trimming cost V 3 bases and J 4 bases, with 12 bases left between them. This CDR3 contains 14 residues. CDR3 residues: CASSLSLFPYGYTF. CDR3 sequence (DNA): TGTGCCAGCAGCTTGTCCCTCTTCCCCTATGGCTACACCTTC.

The V call is TRBV11-2, the J call TRBJ2-1; 13 bases line up with TRBD2. Trimming took 1 base from V and 10 from J; bases not matched to a gene: 7. The CDR3 is 16 residues long. Germline V lookup: CDR1 SGHAT, CDR2 FQNNGV. The CDR3 DNA sequence: TGTGCCAGCAGCTTAGCGGGACTAGCGGGACTTAACGAGCAGTTCTTC. It encodes CASSLAGLAGLNEQFF.

This clone was observed a single time. The chain carries TRBV11-2 and TRBJ1-1; possible D gene TRBD1, 5 bases. This CDR3 spans 12 amino acids. Germline CDR1 reads SGHAT; CDR2 reads FQNNGV. The V end lost 10 bases, the J end lost 3 bases, and 12 bases lay between the germline ends. The CDR3 DNA sequence: TGTGCCACGCACGGGGCAGACACTGAAGCTTTCTTT. It codes for CATHGADTEAFF.

This chain joins TRBV28 and TRBJ2-7; the D gene is possibly TRBD1 (6 bases). CDR1 and CDR2 from the germline V gene are MDHEN and SYDVKM. This CDR3 has 16 residues. V lost 1 base and J 3 bases, leaving 16 bases between the germline ends. Here the CDR3 reads CASSLLKAQGRYEQYF. Written as DNA, the CDR3 is TGTGCCAGCAGTTTATTGAAGGCACAGGGTCGCTACGAGCAGTACTTC.

This sequence joins TRBV15 and TRBJ2-1; TRBD2 might be the D (6 bases). The CDR3 spans 14 residues. Germline lookup yields CDR1 LNHNV and CDR2 YYDKDF (reference sequence). The V gene lost 8 bases and the J gene lost 4 bases, with 15 bases spanning the gap. The CDR3 here is CATSETRLYNEQFF. The CDR3 DNA reads TGTGCCACCTCCGAGACTAGGCTTTACAATGAGCAGTTCTTC.

CDR3 in DNA: TGTGCCAGCAGTTCGCTAGGGCTGGCCAAAAACATTCAGTACTTC. Translation: CASSSLGLAKNIQYF. V and J are TRBV2 and TRBJ2-4; D call uncertain. The germline gives CDR1 SNHLY, CDR2 FYNNEI. This CDR3 has 15 residues. The ends were cut back, 5 bases at V and 1 base at J, with 12 bases in the middle.

The CDR3 loop reads CSAEADTQYF. Here the CDR3 DNA reads TGCAGTGCGGAGGCAGATACGCAGTATTTT. The rearrangement links TRBV20-1 to TRBJ2-3; D might be TRBD2 (5 bases). CDR3 length: 10 amino acids. V lost 6 bases, J lost 4 bases, and 5 bases lay in between. Germline CDR1 reads DFQATT; CDR2 reads SNEGSKA (reference sequence).

V and J are TRBV5-1 and TRBJ1-2; D is uncertain. The V end lost 1 base, the J end lost 2 bases, and 15 bases lay between the germline ends. The CDR3 length is 16 residues. Germline CDR1 and CDR2: SGHRS and YFSETQ. The CDR3 region has the DNA TGCGCCAGCAGCTTGTCCGCAAAAAAAGGAAACTATGGCTACACCTTC. Translated, it gives CASSLSAKKGNYGYTF.

The CDR3 loop reads CASSRGTVDYGYTF. The CDR3 DNA follows: TGTGCCAGTAGTAGGGGGACAGTAGACTATGGCTACACCTTC. The chain joins TRBV19 to TRBJ1-2; 7 bases fit TRBD1. CDR3 size: 14 residues. J lost 3 bases, V lost 4 bases, and 5 bases had no gene match. CDR1 and CDR2 (germline): LNHDA, SQIVND (reference sequence).

This clone has just a few counts. The J gene is TRBJ2-7, the V gene TRBV28, with 10 bases fitting TRBD1. Trimming removed 6 bases from V and 1 base from J; junction bases left unmatched: 12. The germline V gene has CDR1 MDHEN and CDR2 SYDVKM. This CDR3 comprises 17 residues. The DNA for the CDR3 is TGTGCCAGCAGCTCGGCCTCCGGGACAGGGGTTTCCTACGAGCAGTACTTC. Amino acids: CASSSASGTGVSYEQYF.

The gene calls are TRBV11-3 and TRBJ2-5, with D possibly matching TRBD2 (6 bases). This CDR3 region has 16 residues. Germline CDR1 SGHNT, CDR2 YENEEA. Trimming left V 4 bases short and J 3 bases short, with 18 bases between. The CDR3: CASSSNRNGSKETQYF. The DNA of the CDR3 is TGTGCCAGCAGCTCCAATCGGAACGGGAGTAAAGAGACCCAGTACTTC.